The 6 T cell receptor beta chains listed next were all sequenced from one sample in a study of beta chain features in type 1 diabetes. Reverse transcription of all isolated RNA meant that expressed TCRB transcripts were sequenced. Generated by immunoSEQ multiplex PCR, the TCRdb table keeps only in-frame clones and is missing some. The sample lists fewer than 250,000 clones; over 8.5% were seen once. Sequenced sample: naive CD4+ T cells from blood. Receptor source: a woman aged 18-30 years in good health.

There are a few counts of this clone. The V gene is TRBV5-4, the J gene TRBJ2-3, with 8 bases matching TRBD2. Germline assignment: CDR1 SGHNT and CDR2 YYREEE (reference sequence). The V and J ends lost 1 base and 4 bases, in that order; junction bases with no gene match: 8. This CDR3 contains 16 residues. CDR3 sequence (DNA): TGTGCCAGCAGCTTGCTAACGAGCGGGAGACCAGATACGCAGTATTTT. Translated: CASSLLTSGRPDTQYF.

This rearrangement joins TRBV7-6 to TRBJ2-3; 9 bases fit TRBD2. The CDR3 totals 16 residues. V shed 2 bases, J shed 2 bases, and the junction held 5 bases outside the gene matches. Germline assignment: CDR1 SGHVS and CDR2 FNYEAQ. The DNA for the CDR3 is TGTGCCAGCAGCTTACGGGCGGGAGGGACCACAGATACGCAGTATTTT. This encodes CASSLRAGGTTDTQYF.

The V call is TRBV19, the J call TRBJ2-5, with 9 bases identical to TRBD1. The DNA matches TRBJ2-7 better at its end, which makes the J call doubtful. The CDR3 covers 15 residues. Germline CDR1 LNHDA, CDR2 SQIVND (reference sequence). For the CDR3, the DNA is TGTGCCAGTAGTAGGACAGGGGACGCAGCCTACGAGCAGTACTTC. This codes for CASSRTGDAAYEQYF.

This clone turned up a few times. This chain uses TRBV5-6 with TRBJ2-7; 7 bases align to TRBD1. The V gene end was trimmed by 4 bases and the J gene end by 2 bases; junction bases not matched to a gene: 9. The germline CDR1 and CDR2 sequences are SGHDT and YYEEEE. This CDR3 comprises 15 residues. In DNA form, the CDR3 reads TGTGCCAGCAGCGCCTTCGACAGGGCGCCCTACGAGCAGTACTTC. The encoded protein is CASSAFDRAPYEQYF.

The chain carries TRBV6-5 and TRBJ2-7; D is undetermined. Trimming shortened V by 5 bases and J by 2 bases, and 13 bases separated the two germline ends. CDR1 and CDR2 from the germline V gene are MNHEY and SVGAGI. This CDR3 comprises 14 residues. CDR3: CASSRSVTPYEQYF. For the CDR3, the DNA is TGTGCCAGCAGTAGAAGCGTGACGCCCTACGAGCAGTACTTC.

The rearrangement uses TRBV6-1 and TRBJ2-3; 9 bases agree with TRBD2. V dropped 5 bases and J dropped 4; count of bases not matched to a gene: 4. The germline gives CDR1 MNHNS, CDR2 SASEGT. The CDR3 loop spans 14 amino acids. CDR3 coding DNA: TGTGCCAGCAGTCAACGGACTAGCGCAGATACGCAGTATTTT. This codes for CASSQRTSADTQYF.